One T cell receptor beta chain is described in this entry. The data originate from a study of blood T cell repertoires in COVID-19. Study-level background: The United States, Italy and Spain provided the acute and convalescent COVID-19 samples. PBMCs, B-cell-depleted T cells, or T cells provided the cDNA or gDNA that made up the material.

Authors' processing steps: Nucleated cell counts were estimated from reference gene primer amplification. Clones were sequenced by immunoSEQ multiplex PCR, and TCRdb holds only the in-frame ones, with some missing. The D gene and trimming were derived from the DNA, and the V and J assignments and clone size from that table. The sample includes around 60,000 clones, around 91% seen only once; the top ten take about 12%. Germline-derived CDR1 and CDR2 are SGHTS and YDEGEE. CDR3 length: 15 residues. V was pared by 0 bases and J by 0 bases, with 8 bases between. The source material was peripheral blood. The source is a man aged 55 to 70 with active COVID-19. The chain recombines TRBV5-8 with TRBJ2-3; D not resolved. CDR3 amino acids: CASSLGRLSTDTQYF. CDR3 in DNA: TGTGCCAGCAGCTTGGGCAGGTTAAGCACAGATACGCAGTATTTT.